The sequence of this T cell receptor beta chain was determined in a study of OX40 agonist ivuxolimab in advanced cancers. This clone was seen only a few times. The CDR3 loop spans 14 amino acids. CDR1 and CDR2 (germline): SGHRS, YFSETQ. V lost 0 bases to trimming and J lost 5 bases; unmatched junction nucleotides: 3. The method was immunoSEQ multiplex PCR; TCRdb's version includes in-frame clones alone and lacks a portion of them. In the table there are tens of thousands of clones, about 85% of which are singletons. This sample comprised CD4+ or CD8+ T cells sorted from blood, obtained in a trial of the OX40 agonist ivuxolimab. The receptor was isolated from an adult with an advanced solid tumor such as melanoma, head and neck, liver or kidney cancer. V and J are TRBV5-1 and TRBJ1-2; 8 bases are a match to TRBD1. The CDR3: CASSLANRGYGYTF. CDR3 nucleotide sequence: TGCGCCAGCAGCTTGGCCAACAGGGGGTATGGCTACACCTTC. The full variable domain, its missing parts supplied by reference TRBV5-1 and TRBJ1-2, is KAGVTQTPRYLIKTRGQQVTLSCSPISGHRSVSWYQQTPGQGLQFLFEYFSETQRNKGNFPGRFSGRQFSNSRSEMNVSTLELGDSALYLCASSLANRGYGYTFGSGTRLTVV.